Below, one TCR delta chain is given with its context. The TCRdb record carries a much larger clone's protein, which differs from this DNA's translation at residue 9; a read error is the likely cause, and the protein listed here is the DNA translation. This sample also contains other DNA sequences that code for the same CDR3. The CDR3 runs 18 residues. V lost 3 bases and J 10 bases, leaving 32 bases between the germline ends. CDR1 is GEAIGNYY, CDR2 EKD, per germline. TCRdb ran CATT on the RT-PCR reads. The sample holds 550 to 800 delta-chain clones, roughly 5% seen once. The data were obtained in a study of gamma-delta T cells after stem cell transplantation.

The sequence was collected from a human donor. It is not recorded whose cells these are; they may come from a transplant donor. V usage is TRDV2 and J usage is TRDJ1; a possible D gene is TRDD3 (6 bases). Sequenced: gamma-delta T cells. Here the CDR3 reads CACDRLLLRDSPRKRLIF. The CDR3, as DNA: TGTGCCTGTGACCGACTTTTACTGCGGGATAGCCCTAGGAAGAGACTCATCTTT.